These 20 T cell receptor beta chains share one sample of origin, sequenced in a study of cytomegalovirus exposure and HLA in healthy donors. A multiplex PCR was run with 60 Vbeta primers and 13 Jbeta primers. Clones were sequenced by immunoSEQ multiplex PCR, and TCRdb holds only the in-frame ones, with some missing. The top ten hold roughly 2% of the sample, which has about 260,000 clones, about 83% seen once. Source material: PBMCs. These receptors all stem from a woman in her thirties or forties in good health and CMV-seropositive.

The V gene is TRBV10-1, the J gene TRBJ1-2, with 9 bases lining up with TRBD1. This CDR3 has 13 amino acids. CDR1 WNHNN and CDR2 SYGVQD come from the germline V gene (reference sequence). The V gene end was trimmed by 6 bases and the J gene end by 4 bases; junction bases not matched to a gene: 3. The CDR3 sequence is CASRDRGAYGYTF. CDR3 sequence (DNA): TGCGCCAGCAGGGACAGGGGAGCCTATGGCTACACCTTC.

A single count supports this clone. The chain combines TRBV7-2 with TRBJ2-1; D may be TRBD1 (5 bases). Germline CDR1 reads SGHTA; CDR2 reads FQGNSA. The CDR3 totals 16 residues. Trimming removed 1 base at V and 4 bases at J, with 14 bases between. Here the CDR3 DNA reads TGTGCCAGCAGCTTAGTGGGGCCCAAAGGGTACAATGAGCAGTTCTTC. Protein sequence: CASSLVGPKGYNEQFF. Full variable domain (missing parts from reference TRBV7-2 and TRBJ2-1): GAGVSQSPSNKVTEKGKDVELRCDPISGHTALYWYRQSLGQGLEFLIYFQGNSAPDKSGLPSDRFSAERTGGSVSTLTIQRTQQEDSAVYLCASSLVGPKGYNEQFFGPGTRLTVL.

CDR3 in DNA: TGTGCCAGCAGTGAACTGGGGCAGGAAAAATCCTACGAGCAGTACTTC. Translated, it gives CASSELGQEKSYEQYF. The rearrangement links TRBV6-1 to TRBJ2-7; the D gene is possibly TRBD1 (5 bases). The V and J ends lost 2 bases and 1 base respectively, with 15 bases between them. In germline, CDR1 is MNHNS, CDR2 SASEGT. The CDR3 extends over 16 amino acids.

The chain couples TRBV9 to TRBJ2-7; TRBD2 matches at 10 bases. Trimming cost V 4 bases and J 2 bases; bases outside gene matches: 6. The CDR3 is 15 residues long. CDR1 SGDLS and CDR2 YYNGEE come from the germline V gene. The CDR3 coding sequence is TGTGCCAGCAGCCTCGCAAGCGGGGGGGCCTACGAGCAGTACTTC. Translated, it gives CASSLASGGAYEQYF.

The V and J genes are TRBV27 and TRBJ1-2; D not certain. V gave up 0 bases and J gave up 2 bases, with 7 bases separating them. Germline loops: CDR1 MNHEY, CDR2 SMNVEV (reference sequence). CDR3 length: 14 amino acids. The CDR3 loop reads CASSLSAMNYGYTF. The CDR3 DNA is TGTGCCAGCAGTTTATCGGCAATGAACTATGGCTACACCTTC.

The chain links TRBV5-1 to TRBJ2-5, with 11 bases fitting TRBD1. Judging by the DNA end, TRBJ2-7 fits better; the J call may be wrong. This CDR3 region has 15 residues. Germline-derived CDR1 and CDR2 are SGHRS and YFSETQ. As DNA, the CDR3 is TGCGCCAGCAGCTATACCGGGACAGGGGGGTACGAGCAGTACTTC. This sequence encodes CASSYTGTGGYEQYF.

The J gene is TRBJ1-5, the V gene TRBV19; D is unresolved. CDR1 and CDR2 (germline): LNHDA, SQIVND (reference sequence). CDR3 length equals 13 residues. V dropped 3 bases and J dropped 7 bases, with 10 bases sitting between them. The CDR3 sequence: CASSISSAQPQHF. CDR3 sequence (DNA): TGTGCCAGTAGTATTTCCAGTGCCCAGCCCCAGCATTTT.

The chain joins TRBV19 to TRBJ2-7; D is possibly TRBD2 (6 bases). Deletions cut 3 bases from V and 2 bases from J, with 14 bases between. CDR1 and CDR2 (germline): LNHDA, SQIVND (reference sequence). The CDR3 extends over 15 amino acids. CDR3 nucleotide sequence: TGTGCCAGTAGTATTGATCCTAGCGCTACCTACGAGCAGTACTTC. Translated, it gives CASSIDPSATYEQYF.

The chain carries TRBV11-3 and TRBJ1-4; D not resolved. The CDR3 contains 16 residues. Germline V gene sequence: CDR1 SGHNT, CDR2 YENEEA. Trimming cost V 4 bases and J 3 bases, with 15 bases left between them. The CDR3 sequence is CASSSGRGASNEKLFF. The CDR3 DNA is TGTGCCAGCAGCTCCGGGCGGGGAGCCTCTAATGAAAAACTGTTTTTT. Full variable domain (remainder filled in from reference TRBV11-3 and TRBJ1-4): EAGVVQSPRYKIIEKKQPVAFWCNPISGHNTLYWYLQNLGQGPELLIRYENEEAVDDSQLPKDRFSAERLKGVDSTLKIQPAELGDSAVYLCASSSGRGASNEKLFFGSGTQLSVL.

The chain is built from TRBV5-6 and TRBJ2-5; D call uncertain. V was cut by 0 bases and J by 4 bases, with 7 bases left in between. Germline V gene lookup returns CDR1 SGHDT and CDR2 YYEEEE. This CDR3 is built from 13 residues. The CDR3 here is CASSLARRETQYF. Here the CDR3 DNA reads TGTGCCAGCAGCTTGGCCAGGCGAGAGACCCAGTACTTC. The full variable domain, in which reference TRBV5-6 and TRBJ2-5 provide the parts outside the CDR3, is DAGVTQSPTHLIKTRGQQVTLRCSPKSGHDTVSWYQQALGQGPQFIFQYYEEEERQRGNFPDRFSGHQFPNYSSELNVNALLLGDSALYLCASSLARRETQYFGPGTRLLVL.

This clone was seen once. The chain couples TRBV29-1 to TRBJ2-7; 11 nucleotides match TRBD2. CDR1 is SQVTM and CDR2 is ANQGSEA in the germline V gene. The V segment lost 3 bases and the J segment 2 bases; nucleotides outside the gene matches: 0. The CDR3 contains 13 residues. This CDR3 reads CSVETSGTYEQYF. As DNA, the CDR3 is TGCAGCGTTGAGACTAGCGGGACCTACGAGCAGTACTTC.

The V gene is TRBV4-1, the J gene TRBJ2-1; 7 bases line up with TRBD2. The CDR3 runs to 18 residues. The V gene end was trimmed by 4 bases and the J gene end by 5 bases; junction bases not matched to a gene: 17. The germline V gene encodes CDR1 MGHRA and CDR2 YSYEKL. CDR3 sequence reads: CASSPSGAPPHTHNEQFF. For the CDR3, the DNA is TGCGCCAGCAGCCCAAGCGGGGCACCCCCACACACACACAATGAGCAGTTCTTC.

A single count supports this clone. One end of the junction is discordant with germline, which a read error may explain. The CDR3 DNA sequence: TGTGCCAGTAGCGTGTCTGGGGCCAACGGCCTGACTTTC. Translation gives CASSVSGANGLTF. This chain connects TRBV19 to TRBJ2-6; weak D call: TRBD1 (5 bases). Germline V gene sequence: CDR1 LNHDA, CDR2 SQIVND (reference sequence). The CDR3 runs 13 residues.

The CDR3 region has the DNA TGTGCCAGCAGCTTCTCTACCGGGAGGGCCTCGGAGACCCAGTACTTC. Translating it yields CASSFSTGRASETQYF. The chain links TRBV7-6 to TRBJ2-5, with 8 bases aligning to TRBD2. Germline V gene sequence: CDR1 SGHVS, CDR2 FNYEAQ. CDR3 length equals 16 residues. Trimming removed 3 bases from V and 5 bases from J; junction bases left unmatched: 11.

This chain uses TRBV28 with TRBJ2-7, with a possible D match to TRBD1 (6 bases). This CDR3 spans 14 amino acids. CDR1 and CDR2 (germline): MDHEN, SYDVKM. V lost 6 bases, J lost 4 bases, and 16 bases lay in between. The CDR3 region is CASRLGTPVYEQYF. DNA for the CDR3: TGTGCCAGCAGGCTGGGGACACCCGTTTACGAGCAGTACTTC. Full variable domain (rest looked up from reference TRBV28 and TRBJ2-7): DVKVTQSSRYLVKRTGEKVFLECVQDMDHENMFWYRQDPGLGLRLIYFSYDVKMKEKGDIPEGYSVSREKKERFSLILESASTNQTSMYLCASRLGTPVYEQYFGPGTRLTVT.

The gene calls are TRBV18 and TRBJ1-1; D gene uncertain. CDR1 and CDR2 from the germline V gene are KGHSH and LQKENI. The CDR3 runs to 14 residues. V lost 3 bases and J 6 bases, leaving 14 bases between the germline ends. CDR3 DNA sequence: TGTGCCAGCTCACCGGGCGTATTAAGTCCTGAAGCTTTCTTT. Its protein product is CASSPGVLSPEAFF.

CDR3 sequence (DNA): TGTGCCAGTAGTCGACAGGGAATAAGCACAGATACGCAGTATTTT. This gives the protein CASSRQGISTDTQYF. The chain uses TRBV19 and TRBJ2-3; 7 bases line up with TRBD1. The CDR3 contains 15 residues. Germline V gene lookup returns CDR1 LNHDA and CDR2 SQIVND (reference sequence). After removal of 5 bases from V and 0 bases from J, the junction contained 5 bases not matched to a gene.

V is TRBV10-3 and J is TRBJ1-2; 9 nucleotides agree with TRBD1. The CDR3 length is 16 residues. V lost 6 bases and J lost 4; bases outside the gene matches: 12. Looked up from germline, CDR1 is ENHRY and CDR2 is SYGVKD. The DNA for the CDR3 is TGTGCCATCAGCCGGGACAGGGTCCTAGACGTCTATGGCTACACCTTC. This gives the protein CAISRDRVLDVYGYTF.

This clone was seen a few times. The chain is built from TRBV5-1 and TRBJ2-7; possible D gene TRBD2, 6 bases. CDR1 SGHRS and CDR2 YFSETQ come from the germline V gene. The CDR3 runs to 16 residues. Trimming pared 3 bases from V and 7 bases from J, leaving 23 bases between. The CDR3 sequence is CASSSGGAAGLREQYF. The CDR3 DNA follows: TGCGCCAGCAGCTCCGGAGGAGCGGCGGGACTTCGGGAGCAGTACTTC.

This rearrangement joins TRBV27 to TRBJ1-4; 9 bases fit TRBD1. The V segment lost 5 bases and the J segment 8 bases; nucleotides outside the gene matches: 9. Germline V lookup: CDR1 MNHEY, CDR2 SMNVEV (reference sequence). CDR3 size: 15 residues. The CDR3 here is CASSHGDREGEKLFF. Here the CDR3 DNA reads TGTGCCAGCAGTCATGGGGACAGGGAAGGGGAAAAACTGTTTTTT. The full variable domain, rest sourced from reference TRBV27 and TRBJ1-4, is EAQVTQNPRYLITVTGKKLTVTCSQNMNHEYMSWYRQDPGLGLRQIYYSMNVEVTDKGDVPEGYKVSRKEKRNFPLILESPSPNQTSLYFCASSHGDREGEKLFFGSGTQLSVL.